The TCR beta chain described here comes from a study of blood T cells in healthy people across ages. The wider study: Per two T cells, template switching captured roughly one barcoded beta molecule.

General observations from the study: TCR beta diversity, measured per million T cells, fell in a roughly linear way with age.

Sample-barcoded 5' priming and a J-beta primer mix drove a second PCR of 7 to 11 cycles. MiXCR was run by TCRdb on the 5' RACE reads, yielding one entry per CDR3 protein. The sample records hundreds of thousands of distinct CDR3 sequences, roughly 31% being singletons. Concerning this clonotype itself: Antigen: not known. A read error may account for a junction end that differs from germline.

Material for sequencing was blood. The receptor comes from a woman over 75 in good health.

The CDR3 here is CVSSLRIREANYGYTF. The DNA of the CDR3 is TGTGTCAGCAGCTTAAGGATCAGGGAAGCTAACTATGGCTACACCTTC. The chain is built from TRBV7-2 and TRBJ1-2, with D possibly being TRBD1 (5 bases). This CDR3 has 16 residues. Germline V gene sequence: CDR1 SGHTA, CDR2 FQGNSA. Looking up the rest from reference TRBV7-2 and TRBJ1-2 gives the full variable domain: GAGVSQSPSNKVTEKGKDVELRCDPISGHTALYWYRQSLGQGLEFLIYFQGNSAPDKSGLPSDRFSAERTGGSVSTLTIQRTQQEDSAVYLCVSSLRIREANYGYTFGSGTRLTVV.